This T cell receptor (beta chain) stems from a study of OX40 agonist ivuxolimab in advanced cancers. Study-level background: From roughly 20 to 90 years was the age range, with a mean of roughly 59 years, and 65% to 90% were male. Broader study findings: The study found that CD8+ T cells averaged more expanded clones than CD4+. The specificity for antigen of the expanded peripheral T cells was not determined.

This clone came up once. Its cognate antigen is unknown. Sequenced by immunoSEQ multiplex PCR; TCRdb stores in-frame clones only, minus some. The sample consists of around 63,000 clones, roughly nine tenths of them appearing once. This CDR3 has 10 amino acids. The ends were cut back, 6 bases at V and 7 bases at J, with 4 bases in the middle. Looked up from germline, CDR1 is WNHNN and CDR2 is SYGVQD (reference sequence). Sequencing used CD4+ or CD8+ T cells sorted from blood, obtained in a trial of the OX40 agonist ivuxolimab. V usage is TRBV10-1 and J usage is TRBJ2-1, with unresolved D. The origin of this receptor is an adult with an advanced solid tumor such as melanoma, head and neck, liver or kidney cancer. CDR3 amino acids: CASSPNEQFF. In nucleotides, the CDR3 is TGCGCCAGCAGCCCTAATGAGCAGTTCTTC.